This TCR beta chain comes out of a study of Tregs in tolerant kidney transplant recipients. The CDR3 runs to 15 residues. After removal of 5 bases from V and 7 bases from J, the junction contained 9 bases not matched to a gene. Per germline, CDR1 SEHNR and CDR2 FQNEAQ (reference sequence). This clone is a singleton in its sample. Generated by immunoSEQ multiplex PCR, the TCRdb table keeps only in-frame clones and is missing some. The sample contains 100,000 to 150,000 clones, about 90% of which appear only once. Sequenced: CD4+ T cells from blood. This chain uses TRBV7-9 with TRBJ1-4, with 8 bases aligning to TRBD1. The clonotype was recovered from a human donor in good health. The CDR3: CASSRGGTGSEKLFF. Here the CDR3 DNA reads TGTGCCAGCAGCCGCGGGGGGACAGGTAGTGAAAAACTGTTTTTT.